This entry concerns a single TCR beta chain. Its target is unknown. The sample originates from a study of cytomegalovirus exposure and HLA in healthy donors. Broader study findings: Despite most TCR sequences being rare, some public TCRs occurred in many donors. Cytomegalovirus status was reportedly diagnosed by the classifier with high sensitivity and specificity. According to a subsequent analysis, TCR clusters identified in the first cohort showed a tendency to co-occur across the 120 validation repertoires. Researchers catalogued about 160 TCR beta chains as cytomegalovirus-associated.

Profiled with immunoSEQ multiplex PCR; TCRdb holds only in-frame clones, not every one. Seen here are about 65,000 clones, 90% to 95% observed once, and the top ten hold around 1.2%. V was shortened by 5 bases and J by 4 bases, with 20 bases between the two germline ends. The germline V gene has CDR1 MNHNY and CDR2 SVGAGI (reference sequence). The CDR3 spans 16 residues. Sequencing was performed on PBMCs. The chain links TRBV6-6 to TRBJ1-2; a weak D match, TRBD1 (6 bases). The clonotype comes from a woman younger than 35 in good health and CMV-seronegative. CDR3 in amino acids: CASSASGGAVSYGYTF. Written as DNA, the CDR3 is TGTGCCAGCAGTGCCTCCGGGGGGGCGGTATCCTATGGCTACACCTTC.